These T cell receptor beta chains were read from a single sample in a study of cytomegalovirus exposure and HLA in healthy donors. Assay used: immunoSEQ multiplex PCR; TCRdb lists only in-frame clones, some missing. The sample shows under 140,000 clones, under 85% of them seen only once. Sequenced input: PBMCs. The source of these receptors is a young man in good health and CMV-seropositive. The CDR3 runs from the conserved cysteine through the conserved F or W. The order of the fields is CDR3 DNA, CDR3 protein, D gene, V gene, clone size, J gene. A D gene is named only where the DNA matches it firmly. Part of the rows lack a size; the others show once, few, many or a class for expanded clones.

TGTGCCTGGAGTTGGACAGGGGGCGATCAGCCCCAGCATTTT CAWSWTGGDQPQHF TRBD1 TRBV30 NA TRBJ1-5
TGTGCCAGCAGCCCCGGGGAGGGAACTAATGAAAAACTGTTTTTT CASSPGEGTNEKLFF NA TRBV7-2 NA TRBJ1-4
TGCGCCAGCAGCTTGGGGGCACAGGGATTTGTTGGCTACACCTTC CASSLGAQGFVGYTF NA TRBV5-1 once TRBJ1-2
TGTGCCAGCAGTGCTGACTGGACAGGGAATGGCTACACCTTC CASSADWTGNGYTF TRBD1 TRBV2 NA TRBJ1-2
TGTGCCAGCAGCTCACGCGGGGCGGGACTAGCGGGGCAAGAGACCCAGTACTTC CASSSRGAGLAGQETQYF TRBD2 TRBV7-9 NA TRBJ2-5
TGTGCCAGCAGCCCCCGGACTAGCGGGGAAAAAGAGACCCAGTACTTC CASSPRTSGEKETQYF TRBD2 TRBV7-3 NA TRBJ2-5
TGTGCCAGCAGGGGACAGGGGTACACTGAAGCTTTCTTT CASRGQGYTEAFF TRBD1 TRBV4-2 NA TRBJ1-1
TGTGCCAGCAGCTTAGGACAGACCAACTATAATTCACCCCTCCACTTT CASSLGQTNYNSPLHF NA TRBV5-6 NA TRBJ1-6
TGTGCCAGCAGCGTCGGATACAGGGGGCGTTCACCCCTCCACTTT CASSVGYRGRSPLHF TRBD1 TRBV5-4 NA TRBJ1-6
TGTGCCAGCGCGATCCCGGGACAGCAAGAGACCCAGTACTTC CASAIPGQQETQYF TRBD1 TRBV5-5 NA TRBJ2-5
TGTGCCAGCAGCCAGGGTCGCCCCCAGGGACTACTATACGAGCAGTACTTC CASSQGRPQGLLYEQYF TRBD2 TRBV14 once TRBJ2-7
TGTGCCAGCTCACCTGGGGCCACACTTTACACCGGGGAGCTGTTTTTT CASSPGATLYTGELFF NA TRBV18 once TRBJ2-2
TGTGCCAGCAGAGCGGACACCGGGGAGCTGTTTTTT CASRADTGELFF NA TRBV6-1 few TRBJ2-2
TGTGCCAGTAGTTACCAGCGCGACACTGAAGCTTTCTTT CASSYQRDTEAFF NA TRBV19 NA TRBJ1-1
TGTGCCAGCAGTTACAGGGGAACAAACGAGCAGTACTTC CASSYRGTNEQYF TRBD1 TRBV25-1 NA TRBJ2-7
TGCGCCAGCAGCAGCCGGGACAGGGGAGACGAGCAGTACTTC CASSSRDRGDEQYF TRBD1 TRBV4-1 few TRBJ2-7
TGTGCCAGCTGCGGGGGGCTGGGCACAGATACGCAGTATTTT CASCGGLGTDTQYF TRBD2 TRBV6-1 few TRBJ2-3
TGTGCCAGCAGCCAAGCGGGTCTTAGCTCCTACAATGAGCAGTTCTTC CASSQAGLSSYNEQFF NA TRBV4-2 NA TRBJ2-1
TGTGCCAGCAGCTTAAACGGGGGGCCCGGGGATACGCAGTATTTT CASSLNGGPGDTQYF NA TRBV7-3 NA TRBJ2-3
TGTAGACTCCGTGGCGCGGGTTACGAGCAGTACTTC CRLRGAGYEQYF NA TRBV27 NA TRBJ2-7
TGTGCCAGCAGCTTAGTGGCTAGTTCACCCCTCCACTTT CASSLVASSPLHF NA TRBV7-8 NA TRBJ1-6
TGTGCCATCAGTGACAGGACTACTGAAGCTTTCTTT CAISDRTTEAFF NA TRBV10-3 few TRBJ1-1
TGTGCCAGTAGTATCGACTACCCTAGCACAGATACGCAGTATTTT CASSIDYPSTDTQYF NA TRBV19 NA TRBJ2-3
TGTGCCAGCAGCCCAACAGGGACTGGGGCCAACGTCCTGACTTTC CASSPTGTGANVLTF NA TRBV6-1 NA TRBJ2-6
TGTGCCACCAGCAGAGATAGACTAGCGGGGCTCGGGGGGCAGTACTTC CATSRDRLAGLGGQYF TRBD2 TRBV15 NA TRBJ2-5
TGTGCCAGCAGCCCGCTTGGGCGGGGGGTCGATACGCAGTATTTT CASSPLGRGVDTQYF TRBD2 TRBV7-2 NA TRBJ2-3
TGCGCCAGCAGCCTACCCGGGTGGGACAATGAGCAGTTCTTC CASSLPGWDNEQFF NA TRBV4-3 NA TRBJ2-1
TGCAGCACCAGGACTAGCGGGGGGGTAGATACGCAGTATTTT CSTRTSGGVDTQYF TRBD2 TRBV29-1 NA TRBJ2-3
TGTGCCAGCAGCTTAGAGGACAGGGGGTCCGATGAGCAGTTCTTC CASSLEDRGSDEQFF TRBD1 TRBV7-9 NA TRBJ2-1
TGTGCCTGGGAGCAGCTGAACACTGAAGCTTTCTTT CAWEQLNTEAFF NA TRBV5-6 NA TRBJ1-1
TGTGCCAGCAGCCAAGGTCTGCAGGGCGGCAATCAGCCCCAGCATTTT CASSQGLQGGNQPQHF NA TRBV5-4 NA TRBJ1-5
TGTGCCAGCAGTTCCCAGGGAGGAGAGACCCAGTACTTC CASSSQGGETQYF NA TRBV2 NA TRBJ2-5
TGTGCCAGCAGCGTAGAAGGACAGCCCGGGGACTTC CASSVEGQPGDF NA TRBV9 NA TRBJ2-4
TGCGCCAGCAGCTCGACGGGGGCTAGCGGGGGGCCGAGCTCCTACGAGCAGTACTTC CASSSTGASGGPSSYEQYF TRBD2 TRBV5-1 NA TRBJ2-7
TGCGCCAGCAGCTTCAGACAGGGATACAATGAGCAGTTCTTC CASSFRQGYNEQFF TRBD1 TRBV5-1 NA TRBJ2-1
TGTGCCAGCAGCTTGGCCTCTGGGGCGGGGGACACAGATACGCAGTATTTT CASSLASGAGDTDTQYF TRBD2 TRBV5-6 few TRBJ2-3
TGTGCCAGCAGTGAAGGGAGCTCCTACGAGCAGTACTTC CASSEGSSYEQYF NA TRBV6-1 NA TRBJ2-7
TGTGCAGTAGGGAGCTCTGGGGCCAACGTCCTGACTTTC CAVGSSGANVLTF NA TRBV6-1 few TRBJ2-6
TGTGCCAGCAGTGACTCTGGTCGTAAAATTAGGCAGGGGCCCACAGATACGCAGTATTTT CASSDSGRKIRQGPTDTQYF NA TRBV6-4 NA TRBJ2-3
TGTGCCAGCAGCTTATTTTTCGGGGGTGGCGATGAGCAGTTCTTC CASSLFFGGGDEQFF NA TRBV7-2 once TRBJ2-1
TGTGCCCGAGGGCGGGGGGGAAAAGAACTAGCCAAAAACATTCAGTACTTC CARGRGGKELAKNIQYF TRBD2 TRBV7-3 once TRBJ2-4
TGCGCCAGCAGCCGAGGCCACGGGGGGTCCTCTGGAAACACCATATATTTT CASSRGHGGSSGNTIYF NA TRBV4-1 NA TRBJ1-3
TGTGCCAGTAGTATCCAGGGGGGCAATCAGCCCCAGCATTTT CASSIQGGNQPQHF TRBD1 TRBV19 NA TRBJ1-5
TGTGCCAGCAGCTTAGGCGAGCGGGGGTGGGCAGATGAGCAGTTCTTC CASSLGERGWADEQFF TRBD2 TRBV7-9 NA TRBJ2-1
TGTGCCAGCAGTGGACAGGTTTCCTACGAGCAGTACTTC CASSGQVSYEQYF NA TRBV2 once TRBJ2-7
TGTGCCAGCAGTAATCTACAGGGGTTTGATCGCTCCATATATTTT CASSNLQGFDRSIYF TRBD1 TRBV5-8 NA TRBJ1-3
TGTGCTAGCAGCTTAGCTCGGCGGGGGGCACAAGAGACCCAGTACTTC CASSLARRGAQETQYF TRBD2 TRBV7-7 NA TRBJ2-5
TGTGCCAGTAGTATGTCGGGGGGGGTCGGTACAGATACGCAGTATTTT CASSMSGGVGTDTQYF TRBD2 TRBV19 NA TRBJ2-3
TGTGCCAGCAGCTCGACTAGCGGGGCGGCAGAGACCCAGTACTTC CASSSTSGAAETQYF TRBD2 TRBV5-4 NA TRBJ2-5
TGTGCCAGCAGCCTTACGGGGAGAGGAGACACTGAAGCTTTCTTT CASSLTGRGDTEAFF NA TRBV5-6 NA TRBJ1-1
TGCGCCAGCGCCGACAGCATGAACACTGAAGCTTTCTTT CASADSMNTEAFF NA TRBV5-1 NA TRBJ1-1
TGTGCCAGTAGTATCGGGGGGAATAGGAATACGCAGTATTTT CASSIGGNRNTQYF TRBD2 TRBV19 NA TRBJ2-3
TGCGCCAGCAGCCCTTGGGACAACTCCTACGAGCAGTACTTC CASSPWDNSYEQYF NA TRBV4-3 many TRBJ2-7
TGTGCCTGGACCAGACAGGGGTGGTACGAGCAGTACTTC CAWTRQGWYEQYF TRBD1 TRBV30 NA TRBJ2-7
TGTGCCAGCAGCCCCCAAACAGGAAGCATGAATACGCAGTATTTT CASSPQTGSMNTQYF NA TRBV5-4 many TRBJ2-3
TGTGCCAGCAGTACAGTTACCGCCCTAAACACTGAAGCTTTCTTT CASSTVTALNTEAFF NA TRBV25-1 NA TRBJ1-1
TGTGCCAGCAGTGTGGTAGCGGGGGGGCCTGACGGGGAGCTGTTTTTT CASSVVAGGPDGELFF TRBD2 TRBV2 NA TRBJ2-2